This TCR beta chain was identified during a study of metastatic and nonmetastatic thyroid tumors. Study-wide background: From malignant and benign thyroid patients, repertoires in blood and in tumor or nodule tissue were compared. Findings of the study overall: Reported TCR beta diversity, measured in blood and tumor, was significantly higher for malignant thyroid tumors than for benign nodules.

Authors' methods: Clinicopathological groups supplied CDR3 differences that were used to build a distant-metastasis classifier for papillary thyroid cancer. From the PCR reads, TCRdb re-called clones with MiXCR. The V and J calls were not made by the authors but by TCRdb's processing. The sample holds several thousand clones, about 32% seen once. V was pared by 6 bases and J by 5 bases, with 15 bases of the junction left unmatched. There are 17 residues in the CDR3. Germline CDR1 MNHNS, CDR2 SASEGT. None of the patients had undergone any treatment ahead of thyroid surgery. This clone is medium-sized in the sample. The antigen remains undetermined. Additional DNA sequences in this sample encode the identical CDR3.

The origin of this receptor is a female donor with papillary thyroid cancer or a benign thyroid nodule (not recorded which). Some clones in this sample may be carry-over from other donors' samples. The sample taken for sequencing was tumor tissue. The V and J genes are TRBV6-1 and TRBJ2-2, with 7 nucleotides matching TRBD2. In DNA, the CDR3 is TGTGCCAGCAGACCCGGGGAGGGACGGGGGGAAACCGGGGAGCTGTTTTTT. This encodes CASRPGEGRGETGELFF.